These T cell receptor beta chains were read from a single sample in a study of spatial heterogeneity in lung cancer. TCRdb called the 5' RACE reads again in MiXCR, with one record for every CDR3 protein. The sample includes some 44,000 distinct CDR3 sequences, approximately 15% of them seen just once. This specimen consisted of PBMCs, obtained at surgery. The receptor source for this set is a male donor with early-stage non-small cell lung cancer. Both conserved end residues are part of each CDR3. A D gene is named only where the DNA matches it firmly. Rows give clone size only sometimes, using once, few, many, or a class for an expanded clone.

V	D	size	J	CDR3	DNA
TRBV9	TRBD1	few	TRBJ2-7	CASSEGTGLGEQYF	TGTGCCAGCAGCGAGGGGACAGGCCTTGGCGAGCAGTACTTC
TRBV18	TRBD1	NA	TRBJ1-2	CASSVGQAIYGYTF	TGTGCCAGCTCAGTCGGACAGGCGATCTATGGCTACACCTTC
TRBV2	NA	NA	TRBJ1-6	CASRDRNSPLHF	TGTGCCAGCAGGGACCGAAATTCACCCCTCCACTTT
TRBV5-1	NA	NA	TRBJ2-3	CASRPQGLGTDTQYF	TGCGCCAGCAGACCTCAAGGGCTCGGCACAGATACGCAGTATTTT
TRBV5-1	NA	few	TRBJ2-7	CASHRAEDEQYF	TGCGCCAGTCACAGGGCCGAGGACGAGCAGTACTTC
TRBV10-3	NA	NA	TRBJ1-1	CAISESGSLEAFF	TGTGCCATCAGTGAGTCGGGATCCCTTGAAGCTTTCTTT
TRBV6-5	NA	many	TRBJ2-1	CASSYGSEQFF	TGTGCCAGCAGTTATGGGAGTGAGCAGTTCTTC
TRBV7-9	NA	few	TRBJ2-1	CASSLPPGQNLAFF	TGTGCCAGCAGCCTCCCTCCGGGCCAGAATTTGGCGTTCTTC
TRBV7-3	TRBD2	few	TRBJ2-1	CASRPGTSGSNEQFF	TGTGCCAGCAGGCCTGGGACTAGCGGGAGCAATGAGCAGTTCTTC
TRBV7-2	NA	few	TRBJ2-5	CASSSTGKETQYF	TGTGCCAGCAGCTCGACAGGCAAAGAGACCCAGTACTTC
TRBV5-4	TRBD1	NA	TRBJ1-4	CASRKGTVSSEKLFF	TGTGCCAGCAGAAAAGGGACAGTTTCGAGTGAAAAACTGTTTTTT
TRBV18	NA	few	TRBJ1-1	CASSPQGTAEAFF	TGTGCCAGCTCACCACAGGGGACGGCTGAAGCTTTCTTT
TRBV20-1	NA	NA	TRBJ1-2	CSARRQPDNYGYTF	TGCAGTGCTAGAAGACAGCCAGATAACTATGGCTACACCTTC
TRBV6-5	NA	many	TRBJ1-1	CASSSGGERGTEAFF	TGTGCCAGCAGTTCCGGAGGGGAGAGAGGCACTGAAGCTTTCTTT
TRBV11-2	TRBD1	once	TRBJ1-6	CASSHWGQGNSPLHF	TGTGCCAGCAGCCACTGGGGACAGGGAAATTCACCCCTCCACTTT
TRBV7-8	NA	few	TRBJ2-1	CASSRNGGAYNEQFF	TGTGCCAGCAGCCGCAACGGGGGCGCCTACAATGAGCAGTTCTTC
TRBV4-1	TRBD1	few	TRBJ1-3	CASSQEGTGPSGNTIYF	TGCGCCAGCAGCCAAGAAGGGACAGGCCCCTCTGGAAACACCATATATTTT
TRBV20-1	NA	NA	TRBJ1-5	CSARTGFSNQPQHF	TGCAGTGCTAGAACAGGTTTTAGCAATCAGCCCCAGCATTTT
TRBV7-8	NA	few	TRBJ1-5	CASSLVTGSGNQPQHF	TGTGCCAGCAGCTTAGTCACAGGGTCTGGCAATCAGCCCCAGCATTTT
TRBV6-1	NA	NA	TRBJ1-1	CASSEAPGTEAFF	TGTGCCAGCAGTGAAGCTCCAGGGACTGAAGCTTTCTTT
TRBV27	TRBD2	NA	TRBJ2-1	CASSLSGRGDEQFF	TGTGCCAGCAGTTTAAGCGGGAGAGGCGATGAGCAGTTCTTC
TRBV12-3/TRBV12-4	NA	NA	TRBJ2-3	CASSFFLDTQYF	TGTGCCAGCAGTTTTTTTCTGGATACGCAGTATTTT
TRBV29-1	TRBD1	few	TRBJ2-5	CSVGGQGGGETQYF	TGCAGCGTTGGGGGACAGGGAGGTGGAGAGACCCAGTACTTC
TRBV20-1	NA	NA	TRBJ2-3	CSARDQKGADTQYF	TGCAGTGCTAGAGATCAGAAGGGGGCAGATACGCAGTATTTT
TRBV5-1	TRBD1	few	TRBJ1-1	CASSNDRGGNTEAFF	TGCGCCAGCAGCAACGACAGGGGCGGGAACACTGAAGCTTTCTTT
TRBV12-3/TRBV12-4	NA	few	TRBJ1-5	CASSLGENQPQHF	TGTGCCAGCAGTTTAGGGGAAAATCAGCCCCAGCATTTT